This TCR beta chain originates from a study of OX40 agonist ivuxolimab in advanced cancers. The wider study: Subjects had a mean age of around 60 years, with a range of roughly 20 to 79; around 80% were male. Study results and limitations: The average count of expanded clones was higher among CD8+ T cells than among CD4+.

To note about this clone: Its antigen is not identified.

V lost 5 bases and J lost 4, with 14 bases in between. The CDR3 sequence is 14 residues long. Germline lookup yields CDR1 SGHAT and CDR2 FQNNGV. Sequenced by immunoSEQ multiplex PCR; TCRdb stores in-frame clones only, minus some. The sample has roughly 72,000 clones; about 85% are singletons. Systemic immunosuppression or autoimmune disease history was grounds to exclude patients. This sequence originates from an adult with an advanced solid tumor such as melanoma, head and neck, liver or kidney cancer. The chain is built from TRBV11-2 and TRBJ1-2; no definite D call. Sequenced here: CD4+ or CD8+ T cells sorted from blood, sampled in a trial of the OX40 agonist ivuxolimab. CDR3 sequence reads: CASSPSLTSYGYTF. For the CDR3, the DNA is TGTGCCAGCAGCCCATCCTTGACCTCCTATGGCTACACCTTC.